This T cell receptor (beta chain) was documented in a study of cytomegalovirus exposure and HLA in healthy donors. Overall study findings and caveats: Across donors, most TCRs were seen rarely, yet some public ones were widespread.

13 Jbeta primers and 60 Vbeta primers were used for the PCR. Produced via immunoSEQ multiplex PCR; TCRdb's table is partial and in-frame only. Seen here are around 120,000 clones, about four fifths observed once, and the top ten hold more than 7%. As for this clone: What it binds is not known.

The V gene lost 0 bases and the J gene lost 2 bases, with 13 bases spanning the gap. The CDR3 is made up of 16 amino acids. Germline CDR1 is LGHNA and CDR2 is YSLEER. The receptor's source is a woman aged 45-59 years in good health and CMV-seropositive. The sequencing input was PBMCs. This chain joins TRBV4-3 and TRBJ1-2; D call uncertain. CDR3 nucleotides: TGCGCCAGCAGCCAAGATCTTAAGGAGGGCAACTATGGCTACACCTTC. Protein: CASSQDLKEGNYGYTF.